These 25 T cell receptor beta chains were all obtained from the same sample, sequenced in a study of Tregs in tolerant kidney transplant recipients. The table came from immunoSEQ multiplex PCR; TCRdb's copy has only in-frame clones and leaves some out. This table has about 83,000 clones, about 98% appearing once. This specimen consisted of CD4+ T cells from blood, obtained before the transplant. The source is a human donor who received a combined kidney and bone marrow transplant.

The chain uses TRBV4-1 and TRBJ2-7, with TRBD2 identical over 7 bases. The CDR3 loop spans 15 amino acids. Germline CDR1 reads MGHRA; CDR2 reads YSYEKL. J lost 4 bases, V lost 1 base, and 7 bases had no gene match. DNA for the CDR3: TGCGCCAGCAGCCAAGCCGGGACTACTCCTTACGAGCAGTACTTC. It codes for CASSQAGTTPYEQYF.

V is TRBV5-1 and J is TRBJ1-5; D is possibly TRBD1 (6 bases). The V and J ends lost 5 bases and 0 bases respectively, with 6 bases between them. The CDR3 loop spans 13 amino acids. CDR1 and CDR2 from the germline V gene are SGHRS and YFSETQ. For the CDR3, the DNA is TGCGCCAGCAGAGGGGGTAGCAATCAGCCCCAGCATTTT. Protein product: CASRGGSNQPQHF.

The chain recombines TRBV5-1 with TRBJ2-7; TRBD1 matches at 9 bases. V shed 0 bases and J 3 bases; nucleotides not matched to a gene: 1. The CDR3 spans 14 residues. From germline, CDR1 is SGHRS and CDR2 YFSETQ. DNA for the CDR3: TGCGCCAGCAGCTTGGCGGACAGGGGCTACGAGCAGTACTTC. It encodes CASSLADRGYEQYF.

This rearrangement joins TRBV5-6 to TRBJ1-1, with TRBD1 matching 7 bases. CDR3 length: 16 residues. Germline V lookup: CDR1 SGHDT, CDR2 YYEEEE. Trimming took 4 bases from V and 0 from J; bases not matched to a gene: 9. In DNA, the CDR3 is TGTGCCAGCAGCCCGGACAGGTTCGGTATGAACACTGAAGCTTTCTTT. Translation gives CASSPDRFGMNTEAFF. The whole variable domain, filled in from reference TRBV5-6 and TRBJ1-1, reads DAGVTQSPTHLIKTRGQQVTLRCSPKSGHDTVSWYQQALGQGPQFIFQYYEEEERQRGNFPDRFSGHQFPNYSSELNVNALLLGDSALYLCASSPDRFGMNTEAFFGQGTRLTVV.

CDR3 loop: CASSPGGVADTQYF. As DNA, the CDR3 is TGTGCCAGCAGCCCGGGGGGGGTAGCAGATACGCAGTATTTT. This chain connects TRBV28 to TRBJ2-3; 8 bases are a match to TRBD2. Germline values: CDR1 MDHEN, CDR2 SYDVKM. Unmatched junction bases numbered 6, after V lost 6 bases and J lost 4 bases. The CDR3 totals 14 residues.

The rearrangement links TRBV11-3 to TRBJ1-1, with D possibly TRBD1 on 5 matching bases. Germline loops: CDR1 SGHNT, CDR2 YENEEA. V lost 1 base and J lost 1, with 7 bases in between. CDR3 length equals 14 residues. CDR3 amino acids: CASSLGQGNTEAFF. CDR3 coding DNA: TGTGCCAGCAGCTTAGGGCAGGGGAACACTGAAGCTTTCTTT.

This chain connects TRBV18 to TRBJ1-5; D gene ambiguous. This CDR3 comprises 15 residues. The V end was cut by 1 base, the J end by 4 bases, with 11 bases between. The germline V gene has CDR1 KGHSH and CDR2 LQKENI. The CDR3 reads CASSPLPGVNQPQHF. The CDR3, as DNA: TGTGCCAGCTCACCACTACCCGGGGTGAATCAGCCCCAGCATTTT.

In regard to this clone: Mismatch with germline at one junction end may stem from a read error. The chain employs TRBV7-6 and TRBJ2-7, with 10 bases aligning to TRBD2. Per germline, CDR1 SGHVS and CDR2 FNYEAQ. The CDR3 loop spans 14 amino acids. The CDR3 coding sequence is TGTGCCAGCAGCCTAGCGGGAGAACCCTACGAGCAGTACTTC. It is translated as CASSLAGEPYEQYF.

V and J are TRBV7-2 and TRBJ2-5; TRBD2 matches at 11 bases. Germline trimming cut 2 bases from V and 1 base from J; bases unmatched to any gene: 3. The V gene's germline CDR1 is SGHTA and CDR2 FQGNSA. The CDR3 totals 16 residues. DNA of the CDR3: TGTGCCAGCAGCTTACGTACTAGCGGGGGCCAAGAGACCCAGTACTTC. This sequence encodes CASSLRTSGGQETQYF.

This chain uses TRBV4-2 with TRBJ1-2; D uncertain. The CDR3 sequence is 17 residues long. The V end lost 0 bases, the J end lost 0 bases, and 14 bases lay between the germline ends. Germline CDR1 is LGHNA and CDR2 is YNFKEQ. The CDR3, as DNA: TGTGCCAGCAGCCAAGATAGAAGGAGTTTTGCTAACTATGGCTACACCTTC. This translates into CASSQDRRSFANYGYTF.

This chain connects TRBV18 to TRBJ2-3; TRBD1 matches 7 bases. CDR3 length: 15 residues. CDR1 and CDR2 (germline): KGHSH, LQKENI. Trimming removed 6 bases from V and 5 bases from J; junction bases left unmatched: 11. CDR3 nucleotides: TGTGCCAGCTCGTTTCTCGGGACAGAGAGAGATACGCAGTATTTT. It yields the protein CASSFLGTERDTQYF.

The CDR3 bases are TGTGCCTGGAGCGTAGCACAGGGGTACGAGCAGTACTTC. Translation: CAWSVAQGYEQYF. The chain employs TRBV30 and TRBJ2-7; 7 bases line up with TRBD1. Germline CDR1 and CDR2: GTSNPN and SVGIG (reference sequence). There are 13 residues in the CDR3. The junction had 6 bases not matched to a gene; V was cut back by 3 bases and J by 4 bases.

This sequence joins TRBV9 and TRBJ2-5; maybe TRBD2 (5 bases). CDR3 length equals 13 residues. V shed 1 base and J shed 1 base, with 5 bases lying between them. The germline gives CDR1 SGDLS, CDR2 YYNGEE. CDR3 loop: CASSVSGQETQYF. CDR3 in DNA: TGTGCCAGCAGCGTAAGCGGCCAAGAGACCCAGTACTTC.

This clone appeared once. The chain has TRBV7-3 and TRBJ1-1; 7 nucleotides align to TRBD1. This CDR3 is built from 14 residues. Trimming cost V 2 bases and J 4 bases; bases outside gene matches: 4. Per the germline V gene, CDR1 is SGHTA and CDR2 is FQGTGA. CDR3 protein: CASSLEGGGTEAFF. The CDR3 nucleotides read TGTGCCAGCAGCTTAGAAGGGGGCGGCACTGAAGCTTTCTTT.

The CDR3 coding sequence is TGTGCCAGCAGCCAAGCGATGGGGGGTGGCTACACCTTC. It yields the protein CASSQAMGGGYTF. This sequence joins TRBV14 and TRBJ1-2; possible D gene TRBD1, 5 bases. V gave up 1 base and J gave up 7 bases, with 10 bases separating them. The CDR3 totals 13 residues. The V gene's germline CDR1 is SGHDN and CDR2 FVKESK.

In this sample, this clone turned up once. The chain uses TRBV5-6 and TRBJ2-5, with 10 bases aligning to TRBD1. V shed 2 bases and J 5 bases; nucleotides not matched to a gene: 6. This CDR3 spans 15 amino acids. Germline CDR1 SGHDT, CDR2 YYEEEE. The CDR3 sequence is CASSLGQGVQETQYF. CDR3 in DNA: TGTGCCAGCAGCTTAGGACAGGGGGTCCAGGAGACCCAGTACTTC. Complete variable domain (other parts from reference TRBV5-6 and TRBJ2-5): DAGVTQSPTHLIKTRGQQVTLRCSPKSGHDTVSWYQQALGQGPQFIFQYYEEEERQRGNFPDRFSGHQFPNYSSELNVNALLLGDSALYLCASSLGQGVQETQYFGPGTRLLVL.

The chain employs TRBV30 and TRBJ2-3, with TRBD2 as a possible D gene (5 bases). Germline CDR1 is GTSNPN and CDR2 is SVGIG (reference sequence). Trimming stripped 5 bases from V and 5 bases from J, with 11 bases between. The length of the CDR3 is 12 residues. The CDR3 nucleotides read TGTGCCTGGTCGGGTGGAGGAGATACGCAGTATTTT. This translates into CAWSGGGDTQYF.

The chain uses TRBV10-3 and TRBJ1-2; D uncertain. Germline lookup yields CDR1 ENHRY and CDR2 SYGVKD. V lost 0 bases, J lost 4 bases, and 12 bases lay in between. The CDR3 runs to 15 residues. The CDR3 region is CAISESGGLIYGYTF. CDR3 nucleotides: TGTGCCATCAGTGAGTCCGGTGGGCTTATCTATGGCTACACCTTC.

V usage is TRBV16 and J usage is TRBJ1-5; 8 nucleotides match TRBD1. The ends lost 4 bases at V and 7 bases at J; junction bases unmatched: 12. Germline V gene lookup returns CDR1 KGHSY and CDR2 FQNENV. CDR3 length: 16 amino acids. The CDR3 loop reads CASSPKDRVRGQPQHF. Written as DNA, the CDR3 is TGTGCCAGCAGCCCTAAGGACAGGGTTCGAGGGCAGCCCCAGCATTTT.

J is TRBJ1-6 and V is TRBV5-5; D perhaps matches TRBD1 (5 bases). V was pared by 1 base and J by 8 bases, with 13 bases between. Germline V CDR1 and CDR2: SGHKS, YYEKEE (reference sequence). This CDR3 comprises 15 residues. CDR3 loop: CASSLTGSGDSPLHF. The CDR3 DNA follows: TGTGCCAGCAGCTTGACAGGATCGGGGGATTCACCCCTCCACTTT.

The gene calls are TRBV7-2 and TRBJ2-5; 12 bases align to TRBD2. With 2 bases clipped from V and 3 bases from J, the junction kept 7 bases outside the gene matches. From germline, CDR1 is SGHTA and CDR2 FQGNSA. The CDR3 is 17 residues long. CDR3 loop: CASSLHLGLAGKETQYF. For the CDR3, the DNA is TGTGCCAGCAGCTTACATTTAGGACTAGCGGGGAAAGAGACCCAGTACTTC.

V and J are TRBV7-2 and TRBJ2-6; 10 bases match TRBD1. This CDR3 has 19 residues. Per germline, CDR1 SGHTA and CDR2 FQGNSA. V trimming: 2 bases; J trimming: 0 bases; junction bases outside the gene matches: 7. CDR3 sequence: CASSLKSGTGASGANVLTF. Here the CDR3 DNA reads TGTGCCAGCAGCTTAAAATCAGGGACAGGGGCCTCTGGGGCCAACGTCCTGACTTTC.

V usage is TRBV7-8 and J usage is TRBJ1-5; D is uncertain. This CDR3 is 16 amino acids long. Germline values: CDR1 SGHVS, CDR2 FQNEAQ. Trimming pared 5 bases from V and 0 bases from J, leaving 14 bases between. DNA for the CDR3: TGTGCCAGCAGCCTAAGGACTTCTTTTAGCAATCAGCCCCAGCATTTT. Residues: CASSLRTSFSNQPQHF.

The CDR3 loop reads CASSFQGRSNEQYF. In DNA form, the CDR3 reads TGCGCCAGCAGCTTCCAGGGCCGGAGTAACGAGCAGTACTTC. The rearrangement links TRBV5-1 to TRBJ2-7; D may be TRBD1 (5 bases). This CDR3 has 14 residues. CDR1 is SGHRS, CDR2 YFSETQ, per germline. The V gene lost 2 bases and the J gene lost 5 bases, with 14 bases spanning the gap.

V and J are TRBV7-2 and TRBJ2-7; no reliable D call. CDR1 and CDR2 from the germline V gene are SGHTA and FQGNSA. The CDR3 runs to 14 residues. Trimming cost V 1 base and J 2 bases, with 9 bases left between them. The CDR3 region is CASSLGRTPYEQYF. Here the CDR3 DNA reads TGTGCCAGCAGCTTAGGTCGCACTCCCTACGAGCAGTACTTC.